This T cell receptor beta chain was obtained from a study of blood T cell repertoires in COVID-19 (dated by TCRdb to 2018 to 2021). For the study in its entirety: Samples from collaborators originated in the United States, Italy and Spain and spanned both the acute and convalescent phases of COVID-19. The prospective study material was composed of cDNA or gDNA derived from T cells, B-cell-depleted T cells, or PBMCs. Deeply sampled blood TCRbeta repertoires from subjects exposed to, actively infected with, or recovered from COVID-19 were included in the dataset. The repertoires were released in a freely available public database intended as a resource for research on the immune response to SARS-CoV-2. Samples came from the ongoing ImmuneRACE study (first 160 participants) plus 1,254 subjects from 6 global collaborators. Nearly every sample came with metadata listing a de-identified subject ID, COVID-19 status, age in years and sex. Where available, HLA class I and class II types were obtained from metadata supplied by the sample provider rather than from assay-based typing. Here is what the overall study found, with its caveats: How much clinical and demographic metadata was included differed by source and by participant, and the metadata was provided uncurated.

V and J are trimmed by 4 bases and 0 bases, and the gene matches miss 5 bases of the junction. From the cysteine through the phenylalanine, the CDR3 covers 15 amino acids. Only the CDR3 portion is preserved as DNA: 45 bases, with reading frame beginning at the first base. As encoded in the germline V gene, CDR1 is SGHDT while CDR2 is YYEEEE. TCRbeta CDR3 regions were amplified from genomic DNA by means of the immunoSEQ Assay, a bias-controlled multiplex PCR. As for the authors' bioinformatics: The number of nucleated cells in each sample was estimated by amplification of reference gene primers within the assay. To quantify the absolute abundance of each unique TCRbeta CDR3 rearrangement, sequence reads were collapsed and filtered. Productive Simpson clonality was computed per sample as the square root of Simpson's diversity index over productive rearrangements. TCRdb re-hosts the immuneACCESS table, in-frame sequences only. Its copies lack some clones; in the studies checked, an unresolved V gene accounts for under half of them, and the cause for the rest is not known. V and J calls and clone size are given by that table; D and trimming were obtained from the DNA. This sample is represented by 95,000 to 150,000 clones; about four fifths of them were singletons. The top ten clones comprise 16% of the sample.

This clone was seen a few times. Its antigen is unknown. No qualities accompany the bases; no much larger clone lies one base away. Each collaborating institution followed its own protocols to collect whole blood in K2EDTA tubes. Collaborator samples were shipped for TCRbeta analysis as frozen whole blood, isolated PBMCs, or DNA extracted from either sample type. Sequences were obtained from peripheral blood. Recombination connected TRBV5-6 to TRBJ2-3, with 7 junctional bases fitting TRBD1. This clonotype was obtained from a man between 60 and 75 years old with active or convalescent COVID-19. The CDR3: CASSQGTASTDTQYF. Read as DNA, the sequence is TGTGCCAGCAGCCAAGGGACAGCGAGCACAGATACGCAGTATTTT.